This T cell receptor (beta chain) was sequenced for a study of Graves' ophthalmopathy and Graves' hyperthyroidism. J lost 4 bases, V lost 6 bases, and 23 bases had no gene match. Germline assignment: CDR1 DFQATT and CDR2 SNEGSKA (reference sequence). This CDR3 comprises 19 residues. Aged 18 to 65, hyperthyroidism patients had new diagnoses of under 2 months' duration. This clonotype was counted a few times. Using RNA transcripts, the TCR beta CDR3 regions were amplified. Scientists carried out first-round RT-PCR using HTBI primers and then a second-round multiplex PCR. A single record per CDR3 protein comes from TCRdb applying MiXCR to the multiplex PCR reads. This table has more than 1,000,000 distinct CDR3 sequences, about 35% appearing once.

The chain joins TRBV20-1 to TRBJ2-5; 10 bases match TRBD1. Sequences were obtained from peripheral blood or thyroid tissue (not recorded which). The TCR was taken from an adult man with Graves' hyperthyroidism. Here the CDR3 DNA reads TGCAGTGCCGGGACGACCATCTTAATAACCGGGACAGGGGCAGAGACCCAGTACTTC. Protein sequence: CSAGTTILITGTGAETQYF.